One sample yielded the 4 T cell receptor beta chains listed below, sequenced in a study of radiotherapy plus CTLA-4 blockade in lung cancer. Assay: immunoSEQ multiplex PCR; the TCRdb copy retains only in-frame clones and omits some. The sample has about 73,000 clones, roughly 91% seen once. Sequencing used peripheral blood, obtained from a patient treated with radiotherapy plus ipilimumab. The receptors stem from a human donor with non-small cell lung cancer that progressed on radiotherapy plus ipilimumab.

The rearrangement joins TRBV5-4 to TRBJ2-7, with D possibly TRBD1 on 5 matching bases. Germline CDR1 SGHNT, CDR2 YYREEE (reference sequence). Trimming pared 4 bases from V and 6 bases from J, leaving 11 bases between. This CDR3 contains 12 residues. Written as DNA, the CDR3 is TGTGCCAGCAGCCCTAGGGGCGTCGAGCAGTACTTC. It yields the protein CASSPRGVEQYF.

This clone was found once. This rearrangement joins TRBV4-1 to TRBJ1-4; TRBD1 is a possible D gene (5 bases). This CDR3 has 15 residues. Deletions cut 4 bases from V and 0 bases from J, with 9 bases between. In germline, CDR1 is MGHRA, CDR2 YSYEKL. CDR3 sequence: CASSPGGATNEKLFF. In nucleotides, the CDR3 is TGCGCCAGCAGCCCCGGGGGTGCAACTAATGAAAAACTGTTTTTT.

This clone was detected once. The genes are TRBV29-1 and TRBJ2-1; D gene unclear. This CDR3 spans 17 amino acids. V lost 2 bases and J lost 6, with 23 bases in between. Germline loops: CDR1 SQVTM, CDR2 ANQGSEA. CDR3 DNA sequence: TGCAGCGTTGAACCGGGTTTTAGCAGGCCCCCCATCAATGAGCAGTTCTTC. Residues: CSVEPGFSRPPINEQFF.

V gene TRBV27 combines with J gene TRBJ2-5, with 9 nucleotides matching TRBD1. The J call could be wrong; TRBJ2-7 is a better fit for the DNA end. The CDR3 extends over 14 amino acids. Germline V gene data show CDR1 as MNHEY and CDR2 as SMNVEV (reference sequence). CDR3 in amino acids: CASSLGTGSYEQYF. The CDR3, as DNA: TGTGCCAGCAGTTTAGGGACAGGGTCCTACGAGCAGTACTTC.